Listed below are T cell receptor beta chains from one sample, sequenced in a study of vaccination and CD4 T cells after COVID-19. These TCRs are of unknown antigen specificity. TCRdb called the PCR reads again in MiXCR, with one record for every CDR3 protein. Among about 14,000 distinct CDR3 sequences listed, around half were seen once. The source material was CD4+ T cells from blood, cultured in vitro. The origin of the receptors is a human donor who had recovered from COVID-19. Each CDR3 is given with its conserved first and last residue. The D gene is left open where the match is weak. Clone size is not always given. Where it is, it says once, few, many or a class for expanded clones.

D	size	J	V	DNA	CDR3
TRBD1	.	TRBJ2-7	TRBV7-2	TGTGCCAGCAGCCCCACCCGCGGGACAGGGGCCTACGAGCAGTACTTC	CASSPTRGTGAYEQYF
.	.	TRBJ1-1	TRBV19	TGTGCCAGTAGCTTCAGAACAGAGGAGACTGAAGCTTTCTTT	CASSFRTEETEAFF
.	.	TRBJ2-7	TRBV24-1	TGTGCCACCAGTGACCCCGGACCTTCCTACGAGCAGTACTTC	CATSDPGPSYEQYF
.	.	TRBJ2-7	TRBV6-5	TGTGCCAGCAGTTCGTTTGCAGGGACCTACGAGCAGTACTTC	CASSSFAGTYEQYF
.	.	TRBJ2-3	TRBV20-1	TGCAGTGCTAGAGATTCCAGGGGAGCAGATACGCAGTATTTT	CSARDSRGADTQYF
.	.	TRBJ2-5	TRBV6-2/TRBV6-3	TGTGCCAGCAGTCGGACACAAGAGACCCAGTACTTC	CASSRTQETQYF
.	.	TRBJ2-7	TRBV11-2	TGTGCCAGCACCTCCCTGAACAGGGCCCTCTCCTACGAGCAGTACTTC	CASTSLNRALSYEQYF
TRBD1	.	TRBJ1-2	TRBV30	TGTGCCTGGAACCAAGGGGGCTGGGGCTACACCTTC	CAWNQGGWGYTF
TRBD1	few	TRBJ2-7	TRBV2	TGTGCCAGTAGGAAAGACAGGGCCTCGGGAAACGAGCAGTACTTC	CASRKDRASGNEQYF
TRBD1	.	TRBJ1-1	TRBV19	TGTGCCAGTAGTATTCTGTACAGGGGGAGGACTGAAGCTTTCTTT	CASSILYRGRTEAFF
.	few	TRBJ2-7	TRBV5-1	TGCGCCAGCAGCTTTCACCCCTACGAGCAGTACTTC	CASSFHPYEQYF
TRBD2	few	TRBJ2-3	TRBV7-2	TGTGCCAGCAGCTTCCGAGCGGGAGGACACACAGATACGCAGTATTTT	CASSFRAGGHTDTQYF
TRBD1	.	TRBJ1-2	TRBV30	TGTGCCTGGAGTGTACTGGACAGGTGGGGAGGCTACACCTTC	CAWSVLDRWGGYTF
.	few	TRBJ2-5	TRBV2	TGTGCCAGCAGTGTTTTCGGGGAGACCCAGTACTTC	CASSVFGETQYF
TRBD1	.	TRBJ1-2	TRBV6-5	TGTGCCAGCAGTTTTGACAGGGGCTTTGGCTACACCTTC	CASSFDRGFGYTF
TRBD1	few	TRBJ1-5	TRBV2	TGTGCCAGCGGCAGAGGGACAGCCGAGAATCAGCCCCAGCATTTT	CASGRGTAENQPQHF
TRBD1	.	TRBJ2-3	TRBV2	TGTGCCAGCAGTGGGGACAGGGCCCCAGATACGCAGTATTTT	CASSGDRAPDTQYF
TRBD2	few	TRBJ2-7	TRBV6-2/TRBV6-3	TGTGCCAGCAGTTACGGACTAGCGGGAAACTACGAGCAGTACTTC	CASSYGLAGNYEQYF
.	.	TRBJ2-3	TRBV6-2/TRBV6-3	TGTGCCAGCAGTGACACAGATACGCAGTATTTT	CASSDTDTQYF
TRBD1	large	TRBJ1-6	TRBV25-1	TGTGCCAGCAGTGGGAGACAGGGTTACGCTAATTCACCCCTCCACTTT	CASSGRQGYANSPLHF
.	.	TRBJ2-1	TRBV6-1	TGTGCCAGCAGTCCCCGCAGGGACAATGAGCAGTTCTTC	CASSPRRDNEQFF
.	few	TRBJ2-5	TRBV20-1	TGCAGTGCTAGAGATACTAATGGAGAGACCCAGTACTTC	CSARDTNGETQYF
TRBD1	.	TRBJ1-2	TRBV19	TGTGCCAGTAGTATAGGACAGGGCGGTGGCTACACCTTC	CASSIGQGGGYTF
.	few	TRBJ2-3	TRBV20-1	TGCAGCCAGAACAGTCGGGAGTCCACAGATACGCAGTATTTT	CSQNSRESTDTQYF
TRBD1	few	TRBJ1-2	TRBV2	TGTGCCAGCAGTGATCCGGGGACAGATAACTATGGCTACACCTTC	CASSDPGTDNYGYTF
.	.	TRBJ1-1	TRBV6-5	TGTGCCAGCAGTTACTCGGGAGGGCAGAGGAACACTGAAGCTTTCTTT	CASSYSGGQRNTEAFF
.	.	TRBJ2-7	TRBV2	TGTGCCAGCAGTGAGCAGGGCGGATCCTACGAGCAGTACTTC	CASSEQGGSYEQYF
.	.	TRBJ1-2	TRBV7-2	TGTGCCAGCAGCTTGTCGTGGGGCTACACCTTC	CASSLSWGYTF
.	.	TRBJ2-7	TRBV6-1	TGTGCCAGCAGTGAAGGGTGGGGGTCCTACGAGCAGTACTTC	CASSEGWGSYEQYF
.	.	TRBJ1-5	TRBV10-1	TGCGCCAGCAGTGAAAGGGGTCTGGAGCCAGGATTGGGCAATCAGCCCCAGCATTTT	CASSERGLEPGLGNQPQHF
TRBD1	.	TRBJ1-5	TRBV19	TGTGCCAGTAGAGGGACAGGTCCTTTCAATCAGCCCCAGCATTTT	CASRGTGPFNQPQHF
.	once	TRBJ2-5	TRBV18	TGTGCCAGCTCACCGGACTTAACCAAGTACTTC	CASSPDLTKYF
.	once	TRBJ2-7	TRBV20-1	TGCAGTGCTCCCGGGGGAGTAGCGGCACCCTACGAGCAGTACTTC	CSAPGGVAAPYEQYF
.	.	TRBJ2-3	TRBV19	TGTGCCAGTATGATTGCAAGCTCAGGGACGCAGTATTTT	CASMIASSGTQYF
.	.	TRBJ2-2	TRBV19	TGTGCCAGTACCTATGGGAGGACTAATACCGGGGAGCTGTTTTTT	CASTYGRTNTGELFF